One and the same sample provided the 2 T cell receptor beta chains below, sequenced in a study of Graves' ophthalmopathy and Graves' hyperthyroidism. The sequenced template was RNA, covering the TCR beta CDR3 region. RT-PCR was first run with HTBI primers, then multiplex PCR in a second round. In TCRdb, the multiplex PCR reads were re-called with MiXCR into one record per CDR3 protein. The repertoire includes over a million distinct CDR3 sequences, approximately 35% of them detected once, and roughly 10% sits in the top ten. Input material: peripheral blood or thyroid tissue (not recorded which). The receptors stem from an adult man with Graves' hyperthyroidism.

This clonotype has ten or more counts. The V call is TRBV29-1, the J call TRBJ2-5; 9 positions agree with TRBD2. With V trimmed by 1 base and J by 5 bases, 11 bases remained unmatched. This CDR3 comprises 16 residues. Germline CDR1 is SQVTM and CDR2 is ANQGSEA. The CDR3 region is CSVEGLPSGDYETQYF. CDR3 sequence (DNA): TGCAGCGTTGAAGGCCTCCCTAGCGGGGATTACGAGACCCAGTACTTC. The variable domain in full, with the rest retrieved from reference TRBV29-1 and TRBJ2-5, is SAVISQKPSRDICQRGTSLTIQCQVDSQVTMMFWYRQQPGQSLTLIATANQGSEATYESGFVIDKFPISRPNLTFSTLTVSNMSPEDSSIYLCSVEGLPSGDYETQYFGPGTRLLVL.

Remarks on this clonotype: The junction and the germline gene differ at one end; a read error may be behind it. V gene TRBV10-2 combines with J gene TRBJ2-5, with 8 bases lining up with TRBD2. CDR1 is WSHSY, CDR2 SAAADI, per germline. This CDR3 is 15 amino acids long. The CDR3 region is CVSSESSSGRETQYF. As DNA, the CDR3 is TGCGTCAGCAGTGAGTCTTCTAGCGGGCGAGAGACCCAGTACTTC.